One sample yielded the 12 T cell receptor beta chains listed below, sequenced in a study of OX40 agonist ivuxolimab in advanced cancers. Measured with immunoSEQ multiplex PCR; TCRdb has only the in-frame clones, and not every one. Found here are some 82,000 clones, just over 85% of them singletons; the top ten hold 0.65% to 0.95%. The material was CD4+ or CD8+ T cells sorted from blood, obtained in a trial of the OX40 agonist ivuxolimab. These TCRs come from an adult with an advanced solid tumor such as melanoma, head and neck, liver or kidney cancer.

Here the CDR3 reads CASIPLGGGGIGDTQYF. CDR3 DNA: TGTGCCAGCATCCCCTTAGGGGGGGGCGGGATAGGAGATACGCAGTATTTT. The chain links TRBV27 to TRBJ2-3, with a tentative D call TRBD2 (7 bases). Trimming pared 7 bases from V and 5 bases from J, leaving 25 bases between. Germline V CDR1 and CDR2: MNHEY, SMNVEV (reference sequence). This CDR3 has 17 residues.

This sequence joins TRBV5-1 and TRBJ1-1; no clear D gene. The V end was cut by 0 bases, the J end by 4 bases, with 19 bases between. Germline CDR1 is SGHRS and CDR2 is YFSETQ. This CDR3 is 17 amino acids long. CDR3 coding DNA: TGCGCCAGCAGCTTGGCTTTTAGAGGCCCGCGGGGCACTGAAGCTTTCTTT. Translating gives CASSLAFRGPRGTEAFF. Full variable domain (remainder filled in from reference TRBV5-1 and TRBJ1-1): KAGVTQTPRYLIKTRGQQVTLSCSPISGHRSVSWYQQTPGQGLQFLFEYFSETQRNKGNFPGRFSGRQFSNSRSEMNVSTLELGDSALYLCASSLAFRGPRGTEAFFGQGTRLTVV.

This chain joins TRBV15 and TRBJ2-7; TRBD1 or TRBD2 may be the D gene (5 bases each). The CDR3 covers 14 residues. Germline values: CDR1 LNHNV, CDR2 YYDKDF (reference sequence). The ends were cut back, 0 bases at V and 3 bases at J, with 9 bases in the middle. The CDR3 loop is CATSRDRGNYEQYF. CDR3 nucleotides: TGTGCCACCAGCAGAGACCGGGGCAACTACGAGCAGTACTTC.

The chain uses TRBV28 and TRBJ2-3; possible D gene TRBD2, 5 bases. Trimming removed 6 bases from V and 5 bases from J, with 18 bases in between. In germline, CDR1 is MDHEN, CDR2 SYDVKM. This CDR3 is built from 15 residues. Written as DNA, the CDR3 is TGTGCCAGCAGAACTCCTTTCGGGGTGGGAGATACGCAGTATTTT. Translated, it gives CASRTPFGVGDTQYF.

The CDR3 DNA follows: TGTGCCAGCAGTGAATATGAGACCTCCAACCCTTCCACCTTC. This sequence encodes CASSEYETSNPSTF. The chain has TRBV25-1 and TRBJ1-2, with D uncertain. Per germline, CDR1 MGHDK and CDR2 SYGVNS. The CDR3 runs 14 residues. V was trimmed by 0 bases and J by 13 bases, leaving 18 bases between them.

The chain recombines TRBV4-3 with TRBJ2-1, with 12 positions matching TRBD2. The CDR3 is 18 amino acids. V shed 4 bases and J 4 bases; nucleotides not matched to a gene: 11. CDR1 and CDR2 (germline): LGHNA, YSLEER. CDR3 in DNA: TGCGCCAGCAGCCGAAGGCTAGCGGGAGGGCCTAGGTACAATGAGCAGTTCTTC. This translates into CASSRRLAGGPRYNEQFF.

The chain combines TRBV15 with TRBJ2-7; no firm D call. Germline CDR1 reads LNHNV; CDR2 reads YYDKDF (reference sequence). The ends were cut back, 5 bases at V and 5 bases at J, with 13 bases in the middle. CDR3 size: 13 residues. The DNA of the CDR3 is TGTGCCACCAGCCCTAGAGCCTCGGACGAGCAGTACTTC. Protein sequence: CATSPRASDEQYF.

CDR3 DNA sequence: TGTGCCAGCAGCTTAGACCACGGGTACAATGAGCAGTTCTTC. This gives the protein CASSLDHGYNEQFF. The chain employs TRBV7-3 and TRBJ2-1, with D unclear. Germline assignment: CDR1 SGHTA and CDR2 FQGTGA. The CDR3 is 14 amino acids. Trimming removed 2 bases from V and 4 bases from J, with 9 bases in between.

This sequence joins TRBV7-9 and TRBJ2-3, with a weak D call TRBD1 (5 bases). CDR1 is SEHNR and CDR2 is FQNEAQ in the germline V gene (reference sequence). V was pared by 1 base and J by 6 bases, with 11 bases between. CDR3 size: 14 residues. The CDR3 nucleotides are TGTGCCAGCAGCTTAGTAGGGGCAAGGGATACGCAGTATTTT. This encodes CASSLVGARDTQYF.

The V gene is TRBV5-5, the J gene TRBJ2-7; D call uncertain. This CDR3 comprises 15 residues. Trimming removed 2 bases at V and 3 bases at J, with 15 bases between. Germline-derived CDR1 and CDR2 are SGHKS and YYEKEE (reference sequence). Here the CDR3 DNA reads TGTGCCAGCAGCTTCGTCGCCTCAGAGATCTACGAGCAGTACTTC. This gives the protein CASSFVASEIYEQYF.

This chain joins TRBV7-9 and TRBJ1-1; no clear D gene. Germline CDR1 and CDR2: SEHNR and FQNEAQ (reference sequence). CDR3 length: 12 amino acids. The germline V and J ends were trimmed by 6 bases and 0 bases, with 5 bases remaining between them. The CDR3 coding sequence is TGTGCCAGCAGGGAACTGAACACTGAAGCTTTCTTT. Translation gives CASRELNTEAFF.

This sequence joins TRBV12-5 and TRBJ2-1, with 12 bases lining up with TRBD2. The CDR3 contains 15 residues. From germline, CDR1 is LGHNT and CDR2 FRNRAP. V lost 6 bases to trimming and J lost 5 bases; unmatched junction nucleotides: 5. DNA for the CDR3: TGTGCTAGTGGGACCGGACTAGCGGGAAACAATGAGCAGTTCTTC. Its translation: CASGTGLAGNNEQFF.